What follows are 21 T cell receptor beta chains derived from one specimen sequenced in a study of shared clonotypes between healthy human individuals. Repertoires were generated with immunoSEQ multiplex PCR, while TCRdb's copy carries only in-frame clones and drops some. The sample has about 2.4 million clones, 93% seen once. Sequenced material: naive CD4+ T cells from PBMCs. Subset meaning: CD45RA+ positively selected. The receptors come from a man between 18 and 35 years old in good health. Some clones in this sample may be carry-over from other donors' samples.

The genes are TRBV5-1 and TRBJ2-3; D call uncertain. The V end lost 4 bases, the J end lost 2 bases, and 17 bases lay between the germline ends. The V gene's germline CDR1 is SGHRS and CDR2 YFSETQ. This CDR3 has 16 amino acids. CDR3 region: CASSNGGPPNTDTQYF. CDR3 DNA sequence: TGCGCCAGCAGCAACGGCGGACCACCAAACACAGATACGCAGTATTTT.

The chain links TRBV5-8 to TRBJ2-7, with D possibly called TRBD1 or TRBD2 (5 bases each). This CDR3 is built from 14 residues. Trimming pared 5 bases from V and 2 bases from J, leaving 14 bases between. The germline CDR1 and CDR2 sequences are SGHTS and YDEGEE. CDR3 bases: TGTGCCAGCAGGGCTCGGGGCGGGCCCTACGAGCAGTACTTC. This codes for CASRARGGPYEQYF.

This chain uses TRBV9 with TRBJ2-1; 14 bases match TRBD2. After removal of 4 bases from V and 0 bases from J, the junction contained 6 bases not matched to a gene. Germline-derived CDR1 and CDR2 are SGDLS and YYNGEE. The CDR3 consists of 18 residues. The CDR3 nucleotides are TGTGCCAGCAGCTCATCGGGGACTAGCGGGAGCTCCTACAATGAGCAGTTCTTC. Residues: CASSSSGTSGSSYNEQFF.

J is TRBJ2-5 and V is TRBV4-1; TRBD2 aligns across 9 bases. There are 16 residues in the CDR3. Germline values: CDR1 MGHRA, CDR2 YSYEKL. The V and J ends lost 0 bases and 3 bases, in that order; junction bases with no gene match: 5. The CDR3 DNA is TGCGCCAGCAGCCAAGAGTGGGGACTAGCTGAAGAGACCCAGTACTTC. Amino acids: CASSQEWGLAEETQYF.

This clone was observed once. This sample includes further DNA sequences coding for the same CDR3. The chain is built from TRBV5-1 and TRBJ2-7; 7 bases align to TRBD1. From germline, CDR1 is SGHRS and CDR2 YFSETQ. With 2 bases clipped from V and 3 bases from J, the junction kept 8 bases outside the gene matches. CDR3 length: 15 residues. The CDR3 reads CASSLAGTADYEQYF. CDR3 coding DNA: TGCGCCAGCAGCTTAGCCGGGACAGCAGACTACGAGCAGTACTTC.

The gene calls are TRBV5-1 and TRBJ2-7; D may be TRBD2 (5 bases). This CDR3 comprises 15 residues. Trimming left V 4 bases short and J 7 bases short, with 21 bases between. Looked up from germline, CDR1 is SGHRS and CDR2 is YFSETQ. The CDR3 bases are TGCGCCAGCAGCCCCGACTCCCCGGGGATAGGGGAGCAGTACTTC. Amino acids: CASSPDSPGIGEQYF.

The V call is TRBV5-1, the J call TRBJ1-3; D possibly corresponds to TRBD1 (5 bases). V was pared by 7 bases and J by 0 bases, with 8 bases between. The CDR3 loop spans 13 amino acids. Germline V gene sequence: CDR1 SGHRS, CDR2 YFSETQ. The CDR3 is CASGGSSGNTIYF. CDR3 in DNA: TGCGCCAGCGGGGGATCCTCTGGAAACACCATATATTTT.

This chain uses TRBV2 with TRBJ2-2; tentatively, D is TRBD1 (6 bases). The CDR3 runs 12 residues. V was cut by 7 bases and J by 7 bases, with 10 bases left in between. CDR1 and CDR2 (germline): SNHLY, FYNNEI. The CDR3 loop reads CASNEDSGELFF. In DNA form, the CDR3 reads TGTGCCAGCAACGAGGACAGCGGGGAGCTGTTTTTT.

This chain links TRBV18 with TRBJ2-5; D not resolved. This CDR3 region has 15 residues. V lost 2 bases and J 2 bases, leaving 12 bases between the germline ends. The germline V gene encodes CDR1 KGHSH and CDR2 LQKENI. Here the CDR3 DNA reads TGTGCCAGCTCACCATTGCCGTCACATCAAGAGACCCAGTACTTC. Translated, it gives CASSPLPSHQETQYF.

This chain joins TRBV2 and TRBJ2-5; TRBD2 matches 7 bases. Germline V gene data show CDR1 as SNHLY and CDR2 as FYNNEI. V was clipped by 8 bases and J by 5 bases; unmatched bases: 5. The CDR3 spans 12 residues. CDR3 amino acids: CASSWEGETQYF. The CDR3 DNA follows: TGTGCCAGCTCCTGGGAGGGGGAGACCCAGTACTTC. Looking up the rest from reference TRBV2 and TRBJ2-5 gives the full variable domain: EPEVTQTPSHQVTQMGQEVILRCVPISNHLYFYWYRQILGQKVEFLVSFYNNEISEKSEIFDDQFSVERPDGSNFTLKIRSTKLEDSAMYFCASSWEGETQYFGPGTRLLVL.

The chain joins TRBV7-9 to TRBJ2-3; D uncertain. Germline V gene lookup returns CDR1 SEHNR and CDR2 FQNEAQ (reference sequence). V lost 2 bases and J 6 bases, leaving 9 bases between the germline ends. The CDR3 is 13 residues long. CDR3 DNA sequence: TGTGCCAGCAGCTTAAATCATTTGGATACGCAGTATTTT. Protein: CASSLNHLDTQYF. Filled out from reference TRBV7-9 and TRBJ2-3, the complete variable domain reads DTGVSQNPRHKITKRGQNVTFRCDPISEHNRLYWYRQTLGQGPEFLTYFQNEAQLEKSRLLSDRFSAERPKGSFSTLEIQRTEQGDSAMYLCASSLNHLDTQYFGPGTRLTVL.

This chain links TRBV30 with TRBJ2-6; no clear D. Trimming stripped 4 bases from V and 0 bases from J, with 16 bases between. Germline values: CDR1 GTSNPN, CDR2 SVGIG (reference sequence). The CDR3 runs to 17 residues. CDR3 protein: CAWTDQIWGSGANVLTF. The DNA of the CDR3 is TGTGCCTGGACAGACCAGATTTGGGGCTCTGGGGCCAACGTCCTGACTTTC.

A single count supports this clone. The chain's CDR3 is CATSREWGTSYEQYF. CDR3 nucleotides: TGTGCCACCAGCAGAGAGTGGGGGACGTCCTACGAGCAGTACTTC. The V and J genes are TRBV15 and TRBJ2-7; the D call may be TRBD1 or TRBD2 (5 bases each). CDR1 is LNHNV and CDR2 is YYDKDF in the germline V gene (reference sequence). Trimming shortened V by 0 bases and J by 1 base, and 10 bases separated the two germline ends. The CDR3 is 15 amino acids. The whole variable domain, filled in from reference TRBV15 and TRBJ2-7, reads DAMVIQNPRYQVTQFGKPVTLSCSQTLNHNVMYWYQQKSSQAPKLLFHYYDKDFNNEADTPDNFQSRRPNTSFCFLDIRSPGLGDTAMYLCATSREWGTSYEQYFGPGTRLTVT.

On this clone: Other nucleotide sequences in the sample specify the same CDR3. The CDR3 nucleotides read TGTGCCAGCAGCGCCGGGGACTATGGCTACACCTTC. Translation gives CASSAGDYGYTF. The V gene is TRBV6-5, the J gene TRBJ1-2; no firm D call. Trimming took off 6 bases at V and 3 bases at J, with 8 bases between the two ends. This CDR3 has 12 amino acids. The germline gives CDR1 MNHEY, CDR2 SVGAGI.

The chain recombines TRBV4-2 with TRBJ2-5; D is unclear. The CDR3 is 15 residues long. The ends were cut back, 4 bases at V and 1 base at J, with 13 bases in the middle. The V gene's germline CDR1 is LGHNA and CDR2 YNFKEQ. The CDR3 is CASSLLDGSQETQYF. The CDR3 coding sequence is TGTGCCAGCAGCCTATTGGACGGGTCCCAAGAGACCCAGTACTTC.

The rearrangement links TRBV6-5 to TRBJ1-1; a weak D match, TRBD1 (5 bases). The V gene lost 2 bases and the J gene lost 1 base, with 11 bases spanning the gap. The CDR3 is 15 residues long. Germline V gives CDR1 MNHEY, CDR2 SVGAGI. The CDR3 sequence is CASSYGDLGNTEAFF. In DNA, the CDR3 is TGTGCCAGCAGTTACGGGGACCTTGGGAACACTGAAGCTTTCTTT.

The chain uses TRBV18 and TRBJ2-7; 7 nucleotides match TRBD1. This CDR3 region has 15 residues. Germline loops: CDR1 KGHSH, CDR2 LQKENI. The V and J ends lost 2 bases and 10 bases, in that order; junction bases with no gene match: 14. The CDR3 bases are TGTGCCAGCTCACCAAACACAGGGGCTTGGGATCCACAGTACTTC. It codes for CASSPNTGAWDPQYF.

CDR3 loop: CSVGGAGVIGAYNEQFF. The CDR3 DNA is TGCAGCGTTGGGGGAGCGGGAGTGATTGGAGCCTACAATGAGCAGTTCTTC. V usage is TRBV29-1 and J usage is TRBJ2-1; 8 bases agree with TRBD2. Germline CDR1 is SQVTM and CDR2 is ANQGSEA. This CDR3 comprises 17 residues. The V gene end was trimmed by 4 bases and the J gene end by 2 bases; junction bases not matched to a gene: 13.

The count of this clone is one. The chain carries TRBV2 and TRBJ2-1; no firm D call. Germline V gives CDR1 SNHLY, CDR2 FYNNEI. CDR3 length equals 16 residues. Deletions cut 1 base from V and 0 bases from J, with 10 bases between. DNA for the CDR3: TGTGCCAGCAGTGAAGGGCTAGGAAGCTCCTACAATGAGCAGTTCTTC. Translation: CASSEGLGSSYNEQFF.

The sample holds one count of this clone. This chain links TRBV25-1 with TRBJ1-2, with D unclear. V was shortened by 2 bases and J by 3 bases, with 13 bases between the two germline ends. Germline CDR1 MGHDK, CDR2 SYGVNS. The CDR3 spans 15 residues. CDR3 residues: CASSEDFREDYGYTF. CDR3 DNA sequence: TGTGCCAGCAGTGAAGATTTTCGAGAGGACTATGGCTACACCTTC.

The V and J genes are TRBV5-5 and TRBJ2-2; D possibly corresponds to TRBD1 (6 bases). The CDR3 contains 15 residues. With 0 bases removed from V and 0 bases from J, the gap between germline ends came to 6 bases. Germline-derived CDR1 and CDR2 are SGHKS and YYEKEE (reference sequence). The CDR3 here is CASSLAGANTGELFF. The CDR3 DNA is TGTGCCAGCAGCTTGGCAGGGGCGAACACCGGGGAGCTGTTTTTT.